This T cell receptor (beta chain) was recovered during a study of blood T cell repertoires in COVID-19. Study as a whole: Sources were T cells, B-cell-depleted T cells, or PBMCs; the material itself was cDNA or gDNA.

This CDR3 is built from 17 residues. From germline, CDR1 is LGHDT and CDR2 YNNKEL (reference sequence). With V trimmed by 4 bases and J by 6 bases, 13 bases remained unmatched. Assay used: immunoSEQ multiplex PCR; TCRdb lists only in-frame clones, some missing. This sample carries roughly 73,000 clones, more than 70% of them seen once, and the ten largest clones take about 1.4%. The V and J genes are TRBV3-1 (or the pseudogene TRBV3-2) and TRBJ2-2; 8 nucleotides line up with TRBD1. Sequenced input: peripheral blood. The origin of this receptor is a human donor in a cohort sampled during active COVID-19. The CDR3 DNA is TGTGCCAGCAGCCGAGATAGAACGGGACAGGATTCCGGGGAGCTGTTTTTT. This translates into CASSRDRTGQDSGELFF.